One sample yielded the 9 T cell receptor beta chains listed below, sequenced in a study of shared clonotypes between healthy human individuals. The protocol was immunoSEQ multiplex PCR, while the TCRdb copy is restricted to in-frame clones and leaves out a portion. The table has about a million clones, roughly 77% seen once. Sequenced sample: memory CD4+ T cells from PBMCs. Documented subset: CD45RA-negative fraction. All receptors derive from a man between 18 and 29 years old in good health. Some clones in this sample may be carry-over from other donors' samples.

There are a few counts of this clone. The chain has TRBV28 and TRBJ1-2; the D is unclear. CDR1 MDHEN and CDR2 SYDVKM come from the germline V gene. V was cut by 5 bases and J by 2 bases, with 15 bases left in between. CDR3 size: 15 residues. The CDR3 is CASSTDTASNYGYTF. As DNA, the CDR3 is TGTGCCAGCAGTACCGATACAGCTTCAAACTATGGCTACACCTTC.

J is TRBJ1-4 and V is TRBV28; D is ambiguous. CDR1 is MDHEN, CDR2 SYDVKM, per germline. V gave up 7 bases and J gave up 9 bases, with 12 bases separating them. The CDR3 runs 12 residues. CDR3 nucleotide sequence: TGTGCCAGCAATGGTCCGTCACAAAAACTGTTTTTT. Protein sequence: CASNGPSQKLFF.

The J gene is TRBJ1-2, the V gene TRBV5-1, with D uncertain. There are 14 residues in the CDR3. V lost 4 bases and J 0 bases, leaving 10 bases between the germline ends. The germline CDR1 and CDR2 sequences are SGHRS and YFSETQ. CDR3 DNA: TGCGCCAGCAGCCCGGGAGCCCCTAACTATGGCTACACCTTC. Translating gives CASSPGAPNYGYTF.

This chain joins TRBV30 and TRBJ2-1, with TRBD1 matching 7 bases. The germline V gene encodes CDR1 GTSNPN and CDR2 SVGIG (reference sequence). The CDR3 is 15 amino acids. V was clipped by 0 bases and J by 3 bases; unmatched bases: 5. The CDR3 DNA sequence: TGTGCCTGGAGTGTACCGGGACAGTACTACAATGAGCAGTTCTTC. It codes for CAWSVPGQYYNEQFF.

The chain couples TRBV19 to TRBJ2-2, with unresolved D. CDR3 length: 18 amino acids. Between the trimmed V and J ends, which lost 5 bases and 5 bases, there was a span of 24 bases. CDR1 is LNHDA and CDR2 is SQIVND in the germline V gene (reference sequence). Here the CDR3 reads CASSLLRLGSLSTGELFF. CDR3 in DNA: TGTGCCAGTAGTCTCCTTCGTTTGGGGTCCCTCTCTACCGGGGAGCTGTTTTTT.

This chain connects TRBV7-9 to TRBJ2-7; no clear D gene. In germline, CDR1 is SEHNR, CDR2 FQNEAQ (reference sequence). Deletions cut 1 base from V and 0 bases from J, with 16 bases between. CDR3 length equals 17 residues. The CDR3 DNA reads as TGTGCCAGCAGCTTAGGAATTTCAGCCCAACCCTCCTACGAGCAGTACTTC. Residues: CASSLGISAQPSYEQYF.

This chain connects TRBV6-6 to TRBJ1-2, with D possibly being TRBD1 (5 bases). The CDR3 is 12 residues long. The V and J ends lost 8 bases and 4 bases respectively, with 11 bases between them. Germline lookup yields CDR1 MNHNY and CDR2 SVGAGI (reference sequence). The CDR3 is CASAREGYGYTF. CDR3 DNA sequence: TGTGCCAGCGCCAGGGAGGGCTATGGCTACACCTTC.

As to this clone: In the same sample, other DNA sequences code for this CDR3. The rearrangement uses TRBV6-6 and TRBJ1-5, with unresolved D. CDR3 length equals 13 residues. Germline V CDR1 and CDR2: MNHNY, SVGAGI (reference sequence). V gave up 4 bases and J gave up 0 bases, with 4 bases separating them. DNA of the CDR3: TGTGCCAGCAGTTCAAATAGCAATCAGCCCCAGCATTTT. Translating gives CASSSNSNQPQHF.

The rearrangement uses TRBV7-8 and TRBJ2-3, with 8 bases that match TRBD2. Germline V gives CDR1 SGHVS, CDR2 FQNEAQ. The CDR3 runs to 19 residues. V shed 1 base and J 3 bases; nucleotides not matched to a gene: 15. The CDR3 is CASSLVFSGTRGVTDTQYF. CDR3 DNA: TGTGCCAGCAGCTTAGTCTTTTCGGGGACTAGGGGGGTGACAGATACGCAGTATTTT.